This TCR beta chain derives from a study of STAT3 mutations in large granular lymphocyte leukemia. V was pared by 7 bases and J by 7 bases, with 9 bases of the junction left unmatched. Looked up from germline, CDR1 is MNHNS and CDR2 is SASEGT. The CDR3 runs 13 residues. TCRbeta libraries averaged around 41,000 productive templates per sample. The repertoire was sequenced with immunoSEQ multiplex PCR; TCRdb's copy has only in-frame clones and lacks some. This sample has about 9,300 clones; around 87% occur once, and the top ten carry roughly 83%. Points on this clone: Its target is not known.

Study-wide results and caveats: At least one immunodominant TCR beta clonotype appeared in every T-cell large granular lymphocyte leukemia patient.

The chain has TRBV6-1 and TRBJ1-2, with TRBD1 matching over 7 bases. Sequenced: peripheral blood mononuclear cells. The receptor's source is a man at least 80 years old with T-cell large granular lymphocyte leukemia. Some clones in this sample may be carry-over from other donors' samples. CDR3 sequence reads: CASTGWTGGGYTF. The DNA of the CDR3 is TGTGCCAGCACCGGTTGGACAGGTGGTGGCTACACCTTC.